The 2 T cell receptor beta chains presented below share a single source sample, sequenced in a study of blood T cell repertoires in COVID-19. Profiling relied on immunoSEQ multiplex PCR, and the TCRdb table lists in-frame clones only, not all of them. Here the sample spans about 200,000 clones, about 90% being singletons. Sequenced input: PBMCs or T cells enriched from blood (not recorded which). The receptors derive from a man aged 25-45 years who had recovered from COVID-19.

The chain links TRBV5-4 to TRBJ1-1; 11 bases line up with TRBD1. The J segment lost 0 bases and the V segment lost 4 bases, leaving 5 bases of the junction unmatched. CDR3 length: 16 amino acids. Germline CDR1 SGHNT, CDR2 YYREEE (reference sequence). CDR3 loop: CASSKGQGAMNTEAFF. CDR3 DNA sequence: TGTGCCAGCAGCAAAGGACAGGGGGCAATGAACACTGAAGCTTTCTTT. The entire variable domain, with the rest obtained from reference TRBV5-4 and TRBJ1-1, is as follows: ETGVTQSPTHLIKTRGQQVTLRCSSQSGHNTVSWYQQALGQGPQFIFQYYREEENGRGNFPPRFSGLQFPNYSSELNVNALELDDSALYLCASSKGQGAMNTEAFFGQGTRLTVV.

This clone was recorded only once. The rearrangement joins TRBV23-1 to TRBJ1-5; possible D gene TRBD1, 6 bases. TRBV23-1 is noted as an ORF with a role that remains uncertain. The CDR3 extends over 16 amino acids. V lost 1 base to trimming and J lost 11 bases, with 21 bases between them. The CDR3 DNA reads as TGCGCCAGCAGTCAATATGGAGTAGACAGGAAGAATACCCAGCATTTT. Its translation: CASSQYGVDRKNTQHF.